These 19 T cell receptor beta chains were sequenced from one sample in a study of shared clonotypes between healthy human individuals (dated by TCRdb to 2020 to 2021). CD8 naive samples were CD45RO-negative cells positively selected for CCR7, giving a CD45RA+CCR7+ population that excluded TemRA cells. The library was prepared using the immunoSEQ multiplex PCR assay. TCRdb mirrors the immuneACCESS table, restricted to in-frame sequences. Some clones are absent from its copies; in checked studies, under half trace to an unresolved V gene, and the reason for the others is unknown. The sample table shows about 580,000 clones, and roughly 98% are seen once. The biggest ten clones account for roughly 0.29% of the sample. Source material: naive CD8+ T cells sorted from blood. In the paper's terms, the cell subset or site label means: CD45RA+CCR7+. These receptors all come from a man younger than 40 in good health.

The chain combines TRBV29-1 with TRBJ2-5; D is unresolved. The V end lost 4 bases, the J end lost 2 bases, and 8 bases lay between the germline ends. The CDR3 has 12 residues. Germline loops: CDR1 SQVTM, CDR2 ANQGSEA. DNA for the CDR3: TGCAGCGTTGTGGAAGCACAAGAGACCCAGTACTTC. This gives the protein CSVVEAQETQYF.

J is TRBJ2-3 and V is TRBV29-1; D is perhaps TRBD2 (5 bases). The CDR3 is 15 residues long. Germline CDR1 reads SQVTM; CDR2 reads ANQGSEA. V shed 2 bases and J shed 4 bases, with 16 bases lying between them. The CDR3 nucleotides read TGCAGCGTTGAATCGGGGAGTACTAGGTCAGATACGCAGTATTTT. Translated: CSVESGSTRSDTQYF.

The DNA for the CDR3 is TGTGCCAGCAGCTTGGCCGATTACACTGAAGCTTTCTTT. Residues: CASSLADYTEAFF. The V and J genes are TRBV5-6 and TRBJ1-1; D uncertain. The V and J ends lost 0 bases and 3 bases respectively, with 6 bases between them. The CDR3 runs 13 residues. Germline-derived CDR1 and CDR2 are SGHDT and YYEEEE. The full variable domain, rest sourced from reference TRBV5-6 and TRBJ1-1, is DAGVTQSPTHLIKTRGQQVTLRCSPKSGHDTVSWYQQALGQGPQFIFQYYEEEERQRGNFPDRFSGHQFPNYSSELNVNALLLGDSALYLCASSLADYTEAFFGQGTRLTVV.

The V gene is TRBV29-1, the J gene TRBJ2-1; 11 bases match TRBD2. Germline V lookup: CDR1 SQVTM, CDR2 ANQGSEA. The V segment lost 3 bases and the J segment 6 bases; nucleotides outside the gene matches: 1. The CDR3 has 13 residues. CDR3 protein: CSVDLAGGNEQFF. The CDR3 coding sequence is TGCAGCGTTGATCTAGCGGGAGGCAATGAGCAGTTCTTC.

The chain carries TRBV27 and TRBJ2-7, with D tentatively TRBD1 or TRBD2 (6 bases each). Germline values: CDR1 MNHEY, CDR2 SMNVEV (reference sequence). V gave up 2 bases and J gave up 3 bases, with 11 bases separating them. The CDR3 is 14 amino acids. The CDR3 sequence: CASSLGGRYYEQYF. DNA of the CDR3: TGTGCCAGCAGTTTAGGGGGGCGCTACTACGAGCAGTACTTC.

This clone was counted a single time. The genes are TRBV10-3 and TRBJ2-5; 7 bases fit TRBD1. With V trimmed by 10 bases and J by 3 bases, 14 bases remained unmatched. Germline values: CDR1 ENHRY, CDR2 SYGVKD. The length of the CDR3 is 15 residues. The CDR3 sequence: CATKPGQYSEETQYF. The CDR3, as DNA: TGTGCCACAAAACCGGGACAGTATTCGGAAGAGACCCAGTACTTC.

The rearrangement links TRBV4-1 to TRBJ2-2; 7 bases match TRBD2. The CDR3 totals 14 residues. The junction had 4 bases not matched to a gene; V was cut back by 8 bases and J by 1 base. CDR1 and CDR2 (germline): MGHRA, YSYEKL. CDR3 coding DNA: TGCGCCAGCCAGGGCGGGAGGAACACCGGGGAGCTGTTTTTT. This encodes CASQGGRNTGELFF.

The chain recombines TRBV27 with TRBJ2-1; D may correspond to TRBD1 or TRBD2 (6 bases each). The germline V and J ends were trimmed by 0 bases and 8 bases, with 11 bases remaining between them. In germline, CDR1 is MNHEY, CDR2 SMNVEV (reference sequence). The CDR3 spans 14 residues. The CDR3, as DNA: TGTGCCAGCAGTTTATCCTGGGGGGCCCATGAGCAGTTCTTC. As protein: CASSLSWGAHEQFF.

The V gene is TRBV6-5, the J gene TRBJ1-2, with D tentatively TRBD1 (6 bases). The germline gives CDR1 MNHEY, CDR2 SVGAGI. Trimming pared 0 bases from V and 0 bases from J, leaving 8 bases between. CDR3 size: 15 residues. In DNA form, the CDR3 reads TGTGCCAGCAGTTACTCGGCAGGGGCTAACTATGGCTACACCTTC. Its translation: CASSYSAGANYGYTF.

DNA of the CDR3: TGTGCCAGCAGCGCTTCTAGCGAGGTCGATGAGCAGTTCTTC. It yields the protein CASSASSEVDEQFF. This chain joins TRBV9 and TRBJ2-1; TRBD2 is a possible D gene (6 bases). V lost 3 bases and J 8 bases, leaving 15 bases between the germline ends. Germline CDR1 is SGDLS and CDR2 is YYNGEE. CDR3 length equals 14 residues.

Worth noting for this clone: The identical CDR3 is also encoded by other nucleotide sequences in the sample. This chain connects TRBV6-5 to TRBJ2-6; D call uncertain. V gave up 0 bases and J gave up 1 base, with 7 bases separating them. In germline, CDR1 is MNHEY, CDR2 SVGAGI. The CDR3 loop spans 16 amino acids. CDR3 nucleotides: TGTGCCAGCAGTTACTCGACTGGTTCTGGGGCCAACGTCCTGACTTTC. As protein: CASSYSTGSGANVLTF.

This rearrangement joins TRBV21-1 to TRBJ2-1; the DNA was not compared with TRBD2, the D call given in the table. TRBV21-1 is assigned pseudogene status. This CDR3 region has 15 residues. CDR3 sequence: CASSNSDVRVNEQFF. CDR3 sequence (DNA): TGTGCCAGCAGTAACTCAGACGTTCGGGTCAATGAGCAGTTCTTC.

The chain couples TRBV5-1 to TRBJ2-7; the match to TRBD1 covers 7 bases. Germline CDR1 is SGHRS and CDR2 is YFSETQ. V lost 2 bases to trimming and J lost 3 bases; unmatched junction nucleotides: 5. CDR3 length: 14 residues. Here the CDR3 DNA reads TGCGCCAGCAGCTTCGGGACAGCCAACTACGAGCAGTACTTC. This encodes CASSFGTANYEQYF.

V usage is TRBV27 and J usage is TRBJ1-4; D possibly corresponds to TRBD1 (6 bases). The CDR3 spans 14 residues. Germline CDR1 reads MNHEY; CDR2 reads SMNVEV (reference sequence). Trimming took off 6 bases at V and 3 bases at J, with 11 bases between the two ends. CDR3 amino acids: CASSSGVANEKLFF. The CDR3 DNA reads as TGTGCCAGCAGCTCAGGGGTGGCTAATGAAAAACTGTTTTTT.

The gene calls are TRBV5-1 and TRBJ1-2, with D perhaps TRBD1 (6 bases). The ends were cut back, 3 bases at V and 6 bases at J, with 12 bases in the middle. This CDR3 comprises 13 residues. The germline gives CDR1 SGHRS, CDR2 YFSETQ. Written as DNA, the CDR3 is TGCGCCAGCAGCTCGGACAGTGTCAATGGCTACACCTTC. Protein product: CASSSDSVNGYTF.

The chain uses TRBV6-6 and TRBJ2-5, with 9 nucleotides matching TRBD2. Germline-derived CDR1 and CDR2 are MNHNY and SVGAGI (reference sequence). With 10 bases clipped from V and 5 bases from J, the junction kept 11 bases outside the gene matches. CDR3 length: 14 residues. CDR3 coding DNA: TGTGCCATCGATAGCGGGAGAGTGGGGGAGACCCAGTACTTC. Translation gives CAIDSGRVGETQYF.

This chain joins TRBV5-6 and TRBJ1-2, with D possibly matching TRBD1 (6 bases). CDR1 is SGHDT, CDR2 YYEEEE, per germline. V was clipped by 3 bases and J by 4 bases, with 16 bases between them. The CDR3 extends over 15 amino acids. The chain's CDR3 is CASSSVDWTAYGYTF. The CDR3 region has the DNA TGTGCCAGCAGCTCGGTTGATTGGACAGCCTATGGCTACACCTTC. The variable domain in full, completed from reference TRBV5-6 and TRBJ1-2, reads DAGVTQSPTHLIKTRGQQVTLRCSPKSGHDTVSWYQQALGQGPQFIFQYYEEEERQRGNFPDRFSGHQFPNYSSELNVNALLLGDSALYLCASSSVDWTAYGYTFGSGTRLTVV.

V is TRBV6-5 and J is TRBJ2-7, with D possibly matching TRBD2 (5 bases). V lost 3 bases and J lost 7, with 13 bases in between. Germline V lookup: CDR1 MNHEY, CDR2 SVGAGI. The CDR3 sequence is 13 residues long. CDR3: CASSYRRVGEQYF. The CDR3, as DNA: TGTGCCAGCAGTTATAGGCGGGTGGGGGAGCAGTACTTC.

CDR3 in DNA: TGTGCCAGCAGCTCGCCCAGGGGTCGTCATCAGCCCCAGCATTTT. Protein product: CASSSPRGRHQPQHF. The chain links TRBV11-2 to TRBJ1-5; tentative D call: TRBD1 (6 bases). The V end lost 4 bases, the J end lost 5 bases, and 15 bases lay between the germline ends. This CDR3 region has 15 residues. Germline V CDR1 and CDR2: SGHAT, FQNNGV.